Listed below are T cell receptor beta chains from one sample, sequenced in a study of T cells in Graves' hyperthyroidism and ophthalmopathy. TCRdb ran MiXCR on the multiplex PCR reads and lists one entry per CDR3 protein. The sample lists about 180,000 distinct CDR3 sequences; over 15% were seen once. The specimen sequenced was blood. The receptors come from a woman aged 45-60 years with Graves' hyperthyroidism. Both conserved end residues are part of each CDR3. A D gene is named only where the DNA matches it firmly. A row's size may be missing; if present it is once, few, many or a size class.

>TRBV6-1|TRBJ2-7|many|NA
TGTGCCAGCGCAAAAGGGAGCTCCTACGAGCAGTACTTC
CASAKGSSYEQYF
>TRBV27|TRBJ2-3|many|NA
TGTGCCAGCAGTTTATTCAGGGTTAGCACAGATACGCAGTATTTT
CASSLFRVSTDTQYF
>TRBV9|TRBJ2-5|many|NA
TGTGCCAGCAGCGTGTTGGACGTATGGGCGGAGACCCAGTACTTC
CASSVLDVWAETQYF
>TRBV19|TRBJ1-4|many|NA
TGTGCCAGTAGTATTCGATTGAGCGGTGCAACTAATGAAAAACTGTTTTTT
CASSIRLSGATNEKLFF
>TRBV6-5|TRBJ1-6|NA|NA
TGTGCCAGCAGCCTCGCGGGGTCTGGAGATTCACCCCTCCACTTT
CASSLAGSGDSPLHF
>TRBV2|TRBJ2-3|many|NA
TGTGCCAGGAGGGCCAGCACAGATACGCAGTATTTT
CARRASTDTQYF
>TRBV5-1|TRBJ1-1|many|NA
TGCGCCAGCAGTTCTAACACTGAAGCTTTCTTT
CASSSNTEAFF
>TRBV6-6|TRBJ2-5|many|TRBD2
TGTGCCAGCAGTTACTCGTGGGGGGAGCGGGGGAACCAAGAGACCCAGTACTTC
CASSYSWGERGNQETQYF
>TRBV29-1|TRBJ1-1|NA|NA
TGCAGCGTGGGACCAACGAACACTGAAGCTTTCTTT
CSVGPTNTEAFF
>TRBV20-1|TRBJ1-2|many|NA
TGCAGTGCTGGTCCTTTCTATGGCTACACCTTC
CSAGPFYGYTF
>TRBV28|TRBJ2-7|many|NA
TGTGCCAGCAGTTTCGGGACACAGGAGCAGTACTTC
CASSFGTQEQYF
>TRBV18|TRBJ2-5|many|TRBD1
TGTGCCAGCTCACGCGGGACAGGGCCAGAGACCCAGTACTTC
CASSRGTGPETQYF
>TRBV19|TRBJ1-2|NA|NA
TGTGCCGGTACCTTATCCATGGAACTCACCTTC
CAGTLSMELTF
>TRBV10-1|TRBJ2-5|many|NA
TGCGCCAGCAGTGAGTCCGGCGGGGAGACCCAGTACTTC
CASSESGGETQYF
>TRBV20-1|TRBJ2-7|NA|NA
TGCAGTGCTAGAGATCCCCCGTTGCACGACGAGCAGTACTTC
CSARDPPLHDEQYF
>TRBV20-1|TRBJ1-2|NA|NA
TGCAGTGCCCCAAGCCGGGGGGAGTATGGCTACACCTTC
CSAPSRGEYGYTF
>TRBV6-2/TRBV6-3|TRBJ2-3|many|TRBD2
TGTGCCAGCAGTTACGCGGGGGACTCGACAGATACGCAGTATTTT
CASSYAGDSTDTQYF
>TRBV5-5|TRBJ1-2|many|NA
TGTGCCAGCAGCTTGGCCTCAATGGAGCAAGGCTACACCTTC
CASSLASMEQGYTF
>TRBV6-5|TRBJ2-7|many|NA
TGTGCCAGCAGTACCCGAGGACCCTACGAGCAGTACTTC
CASSTRGPYEQYF
>TRBV6-1|TRBJ1-6|many|TRBD1
TGTGCCAGCAGTGACCAACCGACAGGGGTGACTTCACCCCTCCACTTT
CASSDQPTGVTSPLHF
>TRBV7-9|TRBJ2-1|many|NA
TGTGCCAGCGGCTGGACGGAGCAGTTCTTC
CASGWTEQFF
>TRBV28|TRBJ2-5|many|NA
TGTGCCAGCAGTTTATGGCGGGATTGGGAGACCCAGTACTTC
CASSLWRDWETQYF
>TRBV9|TRBJ1-1|few|TRBD1
TGTGCCAGCAGCACAGGGGTAGGAACTGAAGCTTTCTTT
CASSTGVGTEAFF
>TRBV6-1|TRBJ2-5|many|NA
TGTGCCAGCAGTGAACCACGGACACCGAGGGAGACCCAGTACTTC
CASSEPRTPRETQYF
>TRBV18|TRBJ1-1|many|NA
TGTGCCAGCTCAGGAGCGAACAGGAACACTGAAGCTTTCTTT
CASSGANRNTEAFF
>TRBV7-9|TRBJ2-1|few|NA
TGTGCCAGCAGCCCCTTAGGGGGACTCAATGAGCAGTTCTTC
CASSPLGGLNEQFF
>TRBV29-1|TRBJ1-5|many|NA
TGCAGCGTTCTTGACGGGGAAGGGCCCCAGCATTTT
CSVLDGEGPQHF
>TRBV27|TRBJ2-3|many|TRBD2
TGTGCCAGCAGCCCTAGCGGGGGGAGCACAGATACGCAGTATTTT
CASSPSGGSTDTQYF
>TRBV3-1|TRBJ2-5|many|TRBD1
TGTGCCAGCAGCCCGGGACAGGGTGTTTTCAGGTACTTC
CASSPGQGVFRYF